The source of this T cell receptor (beta chain) is a study of identical twins. Study results and caveats: The abundant beta clonotypes from cord blood had fewer insertions, and memory repertoires had none of this.

MiXCR was run by TCRdb on the 5' RACE reads, yielding one entry per CDR3 protein. The sample comprises just under 550,000 distinct CDR3 sequences, approximately 16% of which are singletons, and less than 0.5% rests with the top ten. V lost 6 bases to trimming and J lost 0 bases, with 14 bases between them. The V gene's germline CDR1 is MDHEN and CDR2 SYDVKM. The length of the CDR3 is 16 residues. For this clonotype: What it binds is unknown.

The sample also formed part of further work on yellow fever vaccine responses in identical twins.

The source material was CD4+ T cells sorted from blood. This sequence was found in a woman in her late teens or twenties in good health. The chain carries TRBV28 and TRBJ2-2, with D maybe TRBD2 (5 bases). The CDR3 region is CASRTLADANTGELFF. The CDR3, as DNA: TGTGCCAGCAGAACCCTAGCTGATGCGAACACCGGGGAGCTGTTTTTT.